The 5 T cell receptor beta chains reported below all come from one sample, sequenced in a study of T-cell memory formation after mild COVID-19. TCRdb re-called the 5' RACE reads with MiXCR, one entry per CDR3 protein. The sample holds roughly 250,000 distinct CDR3 sequences; around 17% are singletons and the top ten take roughly 21%. Specimen: PBMCs or a T cell subset sorted from them (not recorded which). The receptor source for this set is a man between 18 and 35 years old who had mild COVID-19 (a few samples of this study predate the infection). Cell type and time point are not known.

This clonotype showed up just a few times. The V call is TRBV4-1, the J call TRBJ1-5; D gene unclear. V lost 1 base and J lost 0, with 7 bases in between. The length of the CDR3 is 15 residues. Germline V lookup: CDR1 MGHRA, CDR2 YSYEKL. For the CDR3, the DNA is TGCGCCAGCAGCCAAGTACAGTATAGCAATCAGCCCCAGCATTTT. Residues: CASSQVQYSNQPQHF.

This sequence joins TRBV2 and TRBJ2-5, with TRBD2 matching over 8 bases. The ends lost 1 base at V and 3 bases at J; junction bases unmatched: 10. Germline V CDR1 and CDR2: SNHLY, FYNNEI. This CDR3 comprises 17 residues. As DNA, the CDR3 is TGTGCCAGCAGTGAAGATTATGGCGGGGGGCAAGAAGAGACCCAGTACTTC. Its protein product is CASSEDYGGGQEETQYF.

This chain uses TRBV18 with TRBJ1-2; tentatively, D is TRBD1 (5 bases). The V gene's germline CDR1 is KGHSH and CDR2 LQKENI. The CDR3 length is 16 residues. Trimming stripped 0 bases from V and 6 bases from J, with 17 bases between. The CDR3 sequence is CASSPPGGEGRHGYTF. The CDR3 region has the DNA TGTGCCAGCTCACCACCGGGCGGGGAGGGGAGACATGGCTACACCTTC.

The rearrangement joins TRBV7-2 to TRBJ2-2, with 7 bases fitting TRBD2. The ends lost 8 bases at V and 4 bases at J; junction bases unmatched: 7. This CDR3 is built from 14 residues. From germline, CDR1 is SGHTA and CDR2 FQGNSA. The CDR3 reads CASEGEGTTGELFF. The CDR3 DNA is TGTGCCAGCGAAGGGGAGGGCACCACCGGGGAGCTGTTTTTT.

This clonotype appeared many times. The rearrangement links TRBV5-1 to TRBJ1-6; perhaps TRBD1 as D (5 bases). The V end lost 4 bases, the J end lost 8 bases, and 10 bases lay between the germline ends. CDR1 SGHRS and CDR2 YFSETQ come from the germline V gene. The CDR3 is 13 residues long. As DNA, the CDR3 is TGCGCCAGCAGCGTGGCGGGGGATTCACCCCTCCACTTT. Amino acids: CASSVAGDSPLHF.